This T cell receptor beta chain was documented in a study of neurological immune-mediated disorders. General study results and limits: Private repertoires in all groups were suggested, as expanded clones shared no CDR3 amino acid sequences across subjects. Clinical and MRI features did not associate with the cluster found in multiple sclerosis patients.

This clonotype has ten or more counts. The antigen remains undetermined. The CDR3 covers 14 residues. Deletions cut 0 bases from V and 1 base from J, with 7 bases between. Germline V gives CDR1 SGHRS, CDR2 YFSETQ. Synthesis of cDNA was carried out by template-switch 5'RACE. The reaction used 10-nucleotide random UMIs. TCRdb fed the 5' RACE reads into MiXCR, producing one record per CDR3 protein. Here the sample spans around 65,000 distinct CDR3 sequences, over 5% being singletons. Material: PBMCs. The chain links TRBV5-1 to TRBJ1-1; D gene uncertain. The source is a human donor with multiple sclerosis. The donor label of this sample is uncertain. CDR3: CASSLVQKNTEAFF. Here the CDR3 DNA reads TGCGCCAGCAGCTTGGTACAGAAGAACACTGAAGCTTTCTTT.